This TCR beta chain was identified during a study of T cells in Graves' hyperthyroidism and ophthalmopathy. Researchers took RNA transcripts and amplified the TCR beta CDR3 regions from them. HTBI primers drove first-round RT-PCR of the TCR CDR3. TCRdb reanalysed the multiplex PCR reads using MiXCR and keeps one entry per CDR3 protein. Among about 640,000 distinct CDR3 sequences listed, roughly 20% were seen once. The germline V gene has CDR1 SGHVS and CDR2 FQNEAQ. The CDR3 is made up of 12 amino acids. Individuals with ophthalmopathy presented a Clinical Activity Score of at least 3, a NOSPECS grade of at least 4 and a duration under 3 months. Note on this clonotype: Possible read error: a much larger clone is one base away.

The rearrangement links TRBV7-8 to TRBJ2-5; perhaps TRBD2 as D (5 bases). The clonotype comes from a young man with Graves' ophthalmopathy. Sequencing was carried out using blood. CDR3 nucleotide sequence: TGTGCCAGCAGCTCGAAACTAGAGACCCGGTACTTC. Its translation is CASSSKLETRYF. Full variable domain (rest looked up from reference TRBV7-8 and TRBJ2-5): GAGVSQSPRYKVAKRGQDVALRCDPISGHVSLFWYQQALGQGPEFLTYFQNEAQLDKSGLPSDRFFAERPEGSVSTLKIQRTQQEDSAVYLCASSSKLETRYFGPGTRLLVL.